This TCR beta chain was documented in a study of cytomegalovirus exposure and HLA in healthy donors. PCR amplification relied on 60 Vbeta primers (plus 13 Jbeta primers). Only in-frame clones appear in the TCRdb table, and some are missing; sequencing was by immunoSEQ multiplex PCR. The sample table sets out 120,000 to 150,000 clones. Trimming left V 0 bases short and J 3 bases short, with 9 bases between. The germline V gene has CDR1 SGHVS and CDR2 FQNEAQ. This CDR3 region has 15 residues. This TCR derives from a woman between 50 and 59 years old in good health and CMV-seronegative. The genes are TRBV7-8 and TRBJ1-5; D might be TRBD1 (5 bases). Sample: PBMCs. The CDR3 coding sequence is TGTGCCAGCAGCTTAGCAGGGGCCCCCAATCAGCCCCAGCATTTT. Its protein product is CASSLAGAPNQPQHF.